This T cell receptor beta chain was documented in a study of blood T cell repertoires in COVID-19. Across the study: COVID-19 samples, acute and convalescent, were from the United States, Italy and Spain. From T cells, B-cell-depleted T cells, or PBMCs came the material, which was cDNA or gDNA.

Germline V CDR1 and CDR2: SQVTM, ANQGSEA. The CDR3 covers 14 residues. Trimming removed 3 bases from V and 1 base from J; junction bases left unmatched: 5. This clone was seen once. Under the authors' procedure: By means of reference gene primer amplification, nucleated cell counts were estimated. TCRdb keeps only in-frame clones here, not all; method: immunoSEQ multiplex PCR. V and J calls and clone size are given by that table; D and trimming were obtained from the DNA. The sample lists about 300,000 clones, more than 70% occurring once. The TCR was taken from a woman aged 45-65 years with acute or convalescent COVID-19. The chain joins TRBV29-1 to TRBJ2-5; 7 bases match TRBD2. Sequencing was carried out using peripheral blood. In DNA, the CDR3 is TGCAGCGTTGATGGGAGGGCGGGCCAAGAGACCCAGTACTTC. As protein: CSVDGRAGQETQYF.